The clone carrying this T cell receptor beta chain came up once. The source of the sample is a study of blood T cells in healthy people across ages. Per germline, CDR1 MDHEN and CDR2 SYDVKM. Trimming cost V 8 bases and J 1 base, with 12 bases left between them. The CDR3 extends over 14 amino acids. Each donor supplied ten milliliters of peripheral blood. Next came a second PCR, run for about 6 to 11 cycles, which used a sample-barcoded 5' primer along with a J-beta primer mix. One entry per CDR3 protein results from TCRdb running MiXCR on the 5' RACE reads. Altogether some 940,000 distinct CDR3 sequences are present, about 28% being singletons, with the ten largest covering 9.5% to 13%. This same sample was also taken into another study, of T cells of mothers and their children. That paper notes: Three healthy Caucasian mothers, along with their six children, served as the donors. Input to cDNA synthesis comprised all extracted RNA, at a ratio of approximately 1.5 ug per 15 ul. No T cell clones of persistent microchimeric origin were detected.

Sequenced input: blood. This chain joins TRBV28 and TRBJ1-3, with D possibly being TRBD1 (6 bases). This TCR was recovered from a woman in her thirties or forties in good health. CDR3 amino acids: CASLEGVSGNTIYF. CDR3 DNA sequence: TGTGCCAGCCTCGAGGGGGTGTCTGGAAACACCATATATTTT.